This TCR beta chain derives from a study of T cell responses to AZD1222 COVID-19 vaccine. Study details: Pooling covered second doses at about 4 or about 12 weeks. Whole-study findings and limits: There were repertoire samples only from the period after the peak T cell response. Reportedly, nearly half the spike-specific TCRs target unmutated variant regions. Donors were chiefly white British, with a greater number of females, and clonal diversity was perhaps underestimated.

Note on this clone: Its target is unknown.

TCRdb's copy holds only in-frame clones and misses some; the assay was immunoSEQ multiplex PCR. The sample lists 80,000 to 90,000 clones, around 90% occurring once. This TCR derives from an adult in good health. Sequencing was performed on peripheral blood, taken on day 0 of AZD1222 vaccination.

The CDR3 here is CASSEGLAGVTDTQYF. In DNA form, the CDR3 reads TGCGCCAGCAGCGAGGGACTAGCGGGAGTAACAGATACGCAGTATTTT. The chain carries TRBV5-1 and TRBJ2-3; 14 bases match TRBD2. With V trimmed by 4 bases and J by 3 bases, 4 bases remained unmatched. This CDR3 spans 16 amino acids. Per the germline V gene, CDR1 is SGHRS and CDR2 is YFSETQ.